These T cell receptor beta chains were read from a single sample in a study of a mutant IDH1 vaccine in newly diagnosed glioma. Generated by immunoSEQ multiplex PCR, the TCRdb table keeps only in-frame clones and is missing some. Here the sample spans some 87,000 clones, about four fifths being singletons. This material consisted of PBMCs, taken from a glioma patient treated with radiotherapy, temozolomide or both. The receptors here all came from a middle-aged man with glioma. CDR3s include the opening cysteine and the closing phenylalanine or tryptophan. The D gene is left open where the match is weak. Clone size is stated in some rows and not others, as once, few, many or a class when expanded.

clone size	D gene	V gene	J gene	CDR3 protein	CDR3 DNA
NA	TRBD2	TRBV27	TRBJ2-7	CASSLADGLAGVEQYF	TGTGCCAGCAGTTTGGCAGACGGGCTAGCGGGAGTCGAGCAGTACTTC
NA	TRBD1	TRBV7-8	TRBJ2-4	CASSGTGTGNIQYF	TGTGCCAGCAGCGGCACCGGGACAGGGAACATTCAGTACTTC
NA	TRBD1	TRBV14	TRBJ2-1	CASSRWGSRQGANEQFF	TGTGCCAGCAGCCGCTGGGGGTCCAGGCAGGGGGCTAATGAGCAGTTCTTC
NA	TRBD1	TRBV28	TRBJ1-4	CASSLWGQVQNEKLFF	TGTGCCAGCAGTTTATGGGGACAGGTCCAGAATGAAAAACTGTTTTTT
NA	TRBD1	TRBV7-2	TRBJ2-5	CASSLRTGRETQYF	TGTGCCAGCAGCCTCCGGACAGGGCGAGAGACCCAGTACTTC
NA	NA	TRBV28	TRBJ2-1	CASSFPRTRSSYNEQFF	TGTGCCAGCAGTTTCCCCCGGACTCGGAGCTCCTACAATGAGCAGTTCTTC
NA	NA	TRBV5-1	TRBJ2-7	CASSSLTNYEQYF	TGCGCCAGCAGCTCCCTGACCAATTACGAGCAGTACTTC
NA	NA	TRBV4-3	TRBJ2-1	CASSQDPGLTYNEQFF	TGCGCCAGCAGCCAAGACCCGGGGCTAACCTACAATGAGCAGTTCTTC
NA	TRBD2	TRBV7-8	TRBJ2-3	CASSPGLAGSVTQYF	TGTGCCAGCAGCCCGGGACTAGCGGGTTCGGTTACGCAGTATTTT
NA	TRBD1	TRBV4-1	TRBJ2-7	CASSEGAGYEQYF	TGCGCCAGCAGTGAGGGGGCCGGGTACGAGCAGTACTTC
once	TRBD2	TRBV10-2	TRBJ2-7	CASSESAGRGEQYF	TGCGCCAGCAGTGAGTCGGCAGGGAGGGGCGAGCAGTACTTC
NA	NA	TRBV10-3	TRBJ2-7	CAIRGNPSPYEQYF	TGTGCCATCCGGGGGAACCCTAGTCCCTACGAGCAGTACTTC
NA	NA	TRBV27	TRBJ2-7	CASSFGQYF	TGTGCCAGCAGTTTCGGGCAGTACTTC
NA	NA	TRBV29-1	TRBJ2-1	CSVEDPASYNEQFF	TGCAGCGTTGAAGATCCGGCCTCCTACAATGAGCAGTTCTTC
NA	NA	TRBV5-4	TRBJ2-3	CASSLLSESTDTQYF	TGTGCCAGCAGCTTGTTAAGCGAAAGCACAGATACGCAGTATTTT
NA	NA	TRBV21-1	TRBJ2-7	CASSKEGELYEQYF	TGTGCCAGCAGCAAGGAGGGAGAACTTTACGAGCAGTACTTC
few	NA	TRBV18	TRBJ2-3	CASSPPATDTQYF	TGTGCCAGCTCACCACCAGCCACAGATACGCAGTATTTT
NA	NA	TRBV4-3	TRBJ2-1	CASKGTLTNEQFF	TGCGCCAGCAAGGGGACTCTCACTAATGAGCAGTTCTTC
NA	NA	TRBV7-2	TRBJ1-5	CASSSGGGRGNQPQHF	TGTGCCAGCAGCTCCGGAGGGGGGAGGGGCAATCAGCCCCAGCATTTT
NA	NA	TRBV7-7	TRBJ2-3	CASSTSANADTQYF	TGTGCTAGCAGCACGTCGGCCAACGCAGATACGCAGTATTTT
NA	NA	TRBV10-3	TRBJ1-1	CAISEAGVTEAFF	TGTGCCATCAGTGAGGCGGGGGTCACTGAAGCTTTCTTT
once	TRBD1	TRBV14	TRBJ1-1	CASSSRTGRTEAFF	TGTGCCAGCAGCTCCAGGACAGGGCGGACTGAAGCTTTCTTT
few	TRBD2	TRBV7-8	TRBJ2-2	CASSPAQAAGRTGELFF	TGTGCCAGCAGCCCCGCGCAGGCAGCGGGACGCACCGGGGAGCTGTTTTTT
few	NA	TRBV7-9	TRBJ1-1	CASSRGQMNTEAFF	TGTGCCAGCAGCCGTGGACAAATGAACACTGAAGCTTTCTTT
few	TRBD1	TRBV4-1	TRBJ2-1	CASSQAPTGAANEQFF	TGCGCCAGCAGCCAAGCGCCGACAGGGGCGGCAAATGAGCAGTTCTTC
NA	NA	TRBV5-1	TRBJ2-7	CASSLGGKGGSYEQYF	TGCGCCAGCAGCTTGGGCGGAAAGGGGGGTTCCTACGAGCAGTACTTC
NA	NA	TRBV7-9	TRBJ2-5	CASSTETGWGETQYF	TGTGCCAGCAGCACGGAGACGGGTTGGGGGGAGACCCAGTACTTC
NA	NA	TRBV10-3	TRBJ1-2	CAISESWQGGYGYTF	TGTGCCATCAGTGAGTCTTGGCAGGGAGGGTATGGCTACACCTTC
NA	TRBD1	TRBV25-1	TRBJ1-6	CASSDRGAPLHF	TGTGCCAGCAGCGACAGGGGAGCACCCCTCCACTTT
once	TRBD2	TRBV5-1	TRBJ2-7	CASSFRSGGMGEQYF	TGCGCCAGCAGCTTCCGGTCGGGAGGGATGGGCGAGCAGTACTTC
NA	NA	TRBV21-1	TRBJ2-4	CASSTGTGFILGKNIQYF	TGTGCCAGCAGCACTGGGACAGGGTTCATTCTTGGCAAAAACATTCAGTACTTC